This TCR beta chain derives from a study of Ad26.COV2.S vaccination and SARS-CoV-2 variants. Per the germline V gene, CDR1 is SGHTA and CDR2 is FQGTGA. V shed 5 bases and J shed 6 bases, with 20 bases lying between them. CDR3 size: 17 residues. The protocol was immunoSEQ multiplex PCR, while the TCRdb copy is restricted to in-frame clones and leaves out a portion. Counted here are 350,000 to 500,000 clones, roughly 90% occurring once; the ten biggest clones make up 3.6%. Treatment meaning: approximately 18 received Ad26.COV2.S at low or high dose, single or two shots; 5 received placebo; per-sample allocation not given. The investigators took samples on day 63 after the first vaccine or placebo injection.

Material: peripheral blood, obtained in a trial of Ad26.COV2.S vaccine versus placebo. This sequence originates from a person aged 18-65 years who received the Ad26.COV2.S COVID-19 vaccine or a placebo. J is TRBJ1-6 and V is TRBV7-3, with a weak D call TRBD1 (5 bases). The CDR3 sequence: CASSVNPPGLGNSPLHF. The CDR3 bases are TGTGCCAGCAGCGTCAACCCCCCGGGGCTCGGTAATTCACCCCTCCACTTT.